The 18 T cell receptor beta chains reported below all come from one sample, sequenced in a study of T cell repertoires in cytomegalovirus infection. Which antigens these TCRs recognize remains unknown. TCRdb recomputed calls from the reads with MiXCR, one row per CDR3 protein. The sample yields 900,000 to 950,000 distinct CDR3 sequences, approximately 32% seen once. The sample was cultured CD8+ T cells from PBMCs, taken from culture after CMV antigen stimulation. These receptor sequences come from a human donor in good health (CMV status not recorded). Some clones in this sample may be carry-over from other donors' samples.

The chain has TRBV11-1 and TRBJ1-1; tentatively, D is TRBD1 (5 bases). CDR3 length: 15 residues. Germline lookup yields CDR1 SGHAT and CDR2 FQDESV (reference sequence). Trimming left V 1 base short and J 7 bases short, with 16 bases between. CDR3 loop: CASSLDGQGQDEAFF. In nucleotides, the CDR3 is TGTGCCAGCAGCTTAGATGGCCAGGGCCAAGATGAAGCTTTCTTT. Supplemented by reference TRBV11-1 and TRBJ1-1, the full variable domain reads EAEVAQSPRYKITEKSQAVAFWCDPISGHATLYWYRQILGQGPELLVQFQDESVVDDSQLPKDRFSAERLKGVDSTLKIQPAELGDSAMYLCASSLDGQGQDEAFFGQGTRLTVV.

This clonotype came up a few times. The chain has TRBV6-6 and TRBJ2-7; no clear D gene. The V end lost 2 bases, the J end lost 4 bases, and 12 bases lay between the germline ends. The CDR3 is 14 amino acids. Germline CDR1 is MNHNY and CDR2 is SVGAGI (reference sequence). This chain's CDR3 is CASSYLPPVYEQYF. The CDR3 coding sequence is TGTGCCAGCAGTTACCTTCCGCCGGTGTACGAGCAGTACTTC.

The chain combines TRBV7-8 with TRBJ2-3, with TRBD2 matching over 16 bases. The CDR3 loop spans 17 amino acids. Germline V gene data show CDR1 as SGHVS and CDR2 as FQNEAQ. With V trimmed by 5 bases and J by 6 bases, 8 bases remained unmatched. The CDR3 region has the DNA TGTGCCAGCAGCAGTCCGGGACTAGCGGGGGGGGGGGATACGCAGTATTTT. It translates to CASSSPGLAGGGDTQYF.

A few counts support this clonotype. The J gene is TRBJ1-1, the V gene TRBV2, with D maybe TRBD1 (5 bases). CDR1 and CDR2 (germline): SNHLY, FYNNEI. With 4 bases removed from V and 6 bases from J, the gap between germline ends came to 18 bases. The CDR3 is made up of 15 amino acids. The CDR3 DNA follows: TGTGCCAGCAGTGTACTTGGGGGGTCACCCTCTGAAGCTTTCTTT. Residues: CASSVLGGSPSEAFF.

A word on this clonotype: A junction end diverges from the germline sequence, so it may reflect a read error. This rearrangement joins TRBV7-7 to TRBJ2-3; TRBD1 might be the D (5 bases). The CDR3 spans 15 residues. Germline CDR1 and CDR2: SSHAT and FNYEAQ (reference sequence). CDR3 bases: TGTGCTAGCAGCCTTAGGGGCCAGACCGAGGATACGCAGTATTTT. It specifies CASSLRGQTEDTQYF.

To note about this clonotype: This sequence may be a read error, since a much larger clone differs from it by one base. This chain joins TRBV9 and TRBJ1-2; D remains unclear. Between the trimmed V and J ends, which lost 7 bases and 3 bases, there was a span of 7 bases. Germline V lookup: CDR1 SGDLS, CDR2 YYNGEE. The CDR3 runs to 11 residues. CDR3 protein: CASGQDYGYTF. The CDR3 nucleotides read TGTGCCAGCGGCCAGGACTATGGCTACACCTTC.

The V call is TRBV6-2 or TRBV6-3, the J call TRBJ2-7; 7 bases align to TRBD1. The CDR3 covers 14 residues. Per germline, CDR1 MNHEY and CDR2 SVGEGT. Germline trimming cut 5 bases from V and 5 bases from J; bases unmatched to any gene: 9. CDR3 DNA: TGTGCCAGCAGTCAAGGGACAGCCCCCCACGAGCAGTACGTC. This sequence encodes CASSQGTAPHEQYV.

This clonotype was counted between two and nine times. The V call is TRBV27, the J call TRBJ2-6; 8 positions match TRBD1. The CDR3 is made up of 17 amino acids. Germline V gives CDR1 MNHEY, CDR2 SMNVEV (reference sequence). V was clipped by 8 bases and J by 0 bases; unmatched bases: 9. This CDR3 reads CASAIRDRSSGANVLTF. The CDR3, as DNA: TGTGCCAGCGCAATTCGGGACAGGAGCTCTGGGGCCAACGTCCTGACTTTC.

The gene calls are TRBV6-5 and TRBJ1-1; no clear D gene. The CDR3 is made up of 15 amino acids. V lost 2 bases to trimming and J lost 1 base, with 11 bases between them. Germline V gene data show CDR1 as MNHEY and CDR2 as SVGAGI. The CDR3 DNA reads TGTGCCAGCAGTTACGGGGAACTGCCGAACACTGAAGCTTTCTTT. This gives the protein CASSYGELPNTEAFF.

The rearrangement links TRBV7-9 to TRBJ2-5, with 11 bases matching TRBD2. This CDR3 is 15 amino acids long. J lost 0 bases, V lost 5 bases, and 2 bases had no gene match. Per the germline V gene, CDR1 is SEHNR and CDR2 is FQNEAQ (reference sequence). DNA of the CDR3: TGTGCCAGCAGCCCGACTAGCGGGGACCAAGAGACCCAGTACTTC. It yields the protein CASSPTSGDQETQYF.

The genes are TRBV7-4 and TRBJ2-5, with D hard to call. Germline V gene lookup returns CDR1 SGHVT and CDR2 SQSDAQ. CDR3 length: 15 residues. Trimming left V 3 bases short and J 1 base short, with 12 bases between. The CDR3 here is CASSFWMPSQETQYF. Here the CDR3 DNA reads TGTGCCAGCAGCTTTTGGATGCCCAGCCAAGAGACCCAGTACTTC. The whole variable domain, remainder taken from reference TRBV7-4 and TRBJ2-5, is GAGVSQSPRYKVAKRGRDVALRCDSISGHVTLYWYRQTLGQGSEVLTYSQSDAQRDKSGRPSGRFSAERPERSVSTLKIQRTEQGDSAVYLCASSFWMPSQETQYFGPGTRLLVL.

This clonotype was seen a handful of times. The rearrangement joins TRBV6-5 to TRBJ1-3; D is uncertain. V dropped 7 bases and J dropped 0 bases, with 13 bases sitting between them. Germline values: CDR1 MNHEY, CDR2 SVGAGI. The CDR3 sequence is 15 residues long. CDR3 loop: CASTSTFLSGNTIYF. The DNA for the CDR3 is TGTGCCAGCACCTCGACATTTCTCTCTGGAAACACCATATATTTT.

The gene calls are TRBV7-6 and TRBJ2-4, with TRBD2 matching 8 bases. CDR1 and CDR2 from the germline V gene are SGHVS and FNYEAQ. The CDR3 contains 17 residues. After removal of 1 base from V and 3 bases from J, the junction contained 8 bases not matched to a gene. CDR3 in DNA: TGTGCCAGCAGCTTAGGGTTACGGGGGGGCGACAAAAACATTCAGTACTTC. It yields the protein CASSLGLRGGDKNIQYF. The complete variable domain, with remaining parts taken from reference TRBV7-6 and TRBJ2-4, reads GAGVSQSPRYKVTKRGQDVALRCDPISGHVSLYWYRQALGQGPEFLTYFNYEAQQDKSGLPNDRFSAERPEGSISTLTIQRTEQRDSAMYRCASSLGLRGGDKNIQYFGAGTRLSVL.

This clonotype was detected ten times or more. The chain has TRBV11-1 and TRBJ1-1, with D unresolved. The V gene's germline CDR1 is SGHAT and CDR2 FQDESV (reference sequence). The CDR3 spans 13 residues. V lost 6 bases and J lost 0, with 8 bases in between. The CDR3 nucleotides are TGTGCCAGCAGTCCCCGGATGAACACTGAAGCTTTCTTT. Translation gives CASSPRMNTEAFF.

The chain recombines TRBV7-9 with TRBJ1-1, with D possibly matching TRBD1 (5 bases). Germline V gene lookup returns CDR1 SEHNR and CDR2 FQNEAQ (reference sequence). The CDR3 covers 16 residues. Deletions cut 2 bases from V and 1 base from J, with 14 bases between. The CDR3 spells CASSLSPGVENTEAFF. In DNA form, the CDR3 reads TGTGCCAGCAGCTTAAGCCCGGGGGTAGAGAACACTGAAGCTTTCTTT.

The V and J genes are TRBV27 and TRBJ2-7, with TRBD1 as a possible D gene (5 bases). The CDR3 has 13 amino acids. Trimming removed 5 bases at V and 4 bases at J, with 12 bases between. Germline V gives CDR1 MNHEY, CDR2 SMNVEV (reference sequence). CDR3 residues: CASSAGPWYEQYF. In nucleotides, the CDR3 is TGTGCCAGCAGTGCAGGGCCCTGGTACGAGCAGTACTTC.

This chain joins TRBV27 and TRBJ1-5; a possible D gene is TRBD1 (5 bases). Trimming removed 2 bases from V and 7 bases from J, with 9 bases in between. Germline V gene data show CDR1 as MNHEY and CDR2 as SMNVEV (reference sequence). The CDR3 loop spans 13 amino acids. The CDR3: CASSLGGMQPQHF. The CDR3 DNA is TGTGCCAGCAGTTTAGGGGGTATGCAGCCCCAGCATTTT.

The chain links TRBV19 to TRBJ2-2; possible D gene TRBD1, 5 bases. Germline V gives CDR1 LNHDA, CDR2 SQIVND (reference sequence). The CDR3 has 12 amino acids. Trimming removed 5 bases from V and 7 bases from J, with 8 bases in between. The CDR3, as DNA: TGTGCCAGTAGTGGGGCAGGCGGGGAGCTGTTTTTT. It translates to CASSGAGGELFF.